This T cell receptor beta chain is drawn from a study of stem cell transplantation in POMP-related autoinflammatory disease. Findings and limits, study-wide: PRAID patients trended toward lower TRB diversity and higher clonality in all analyzed T-cell subsets. Unique TRB V-J gene pairings were limited in number in patients with PRAID.

The method was immunoSEQ multiplex PCR; TCRdb's version includes in-frame clones alone and lacks a portion of them. The data hold approximately 6,900 clones, with 80% to 85% observed a single time. This CDR3 contains 15 residues. With 3 bases removed from V and 2 bases from J, the gap between germline ends came to 11 bases. Germline V gene sequence: CDR1 SGHNT, CDR2 YYREEE (reference sequence). Points on this clone: The antigen remains unidentified.

The clonotype was recovered from a human donor in good health. V usage is TRBV5-4 and J usage is TRBJ2-2, with D unclear. Input material: a CXCR5-defined cell subset from PBMCs. In nucleotides, the CDR3 is TGTGCCAGCAGCTACGGGCCCTTCAACACCGGGGAGCTGTTTTTT. Its protein is CASSYGPFNTGELFF.